The rows below give T cell receptor beta chains drawn from one sample of a study of blood T cell repertoires in COVID-19. Clones were sequenced by immunoSEQ multiplex PCR, and TCRdb holds only the in-frame ones, with some missing. The data contain about 120,000 clones, about 84% of them seen just once; the ten biggest clones take up roughly 1.6%. The sample consisted of peripheral blood. All receptors come from a man in his forties or fifties with acute or convalescent COVID-19. The CDR3 runs from the conserved cysteine through the conserved F or W. Fields, in order: D gene, V gene, clone size, J gene, CDR3 protein, CDR3 DNA. D genes are given only for firm matches. Part of the rows lack a size; the others show once, few, many or a class for expanded clones.

D gene: TRBD1
V gene: TRBV6-5
clone size: NA
J gene: TRBJ1-2
CDR3 protein: CASSKQGAYGYTF
CDR3 DNA: TGTGCCAGCAGTAAACAGGGGGCTTATGGCTACACCTTC

D gene: TRBD1
V gene: TRBV7-8
clone size: NA
J gene: TRBJ2-2
CDR3 protein: CASSLVAWDRSNTGELFF
CDR3 DNA: TGTGCCAGCAGCTTAGTCGCCTGGGACAGGAGTAACACCGGGGAGCTGTTTTTT

D gene: TRBD2
V gene: TRBV5-6
clone size: NA
J gene: TRBJ2-7
CDR3 protein: CASSLGGSGSPYEQYF
CDR3 DNA: TGTGCCAGCTCCCTGGGGGGTAGCGGGAGTCCCTACGAGCAGTACTTC

D gene: NA
V gene: TRBV3-1/TRBV3-2
clone size: NA
J gene: TRBJ1-6
CDR3 protein: CASSRTSSSYNSPLHF
CDR3 DNA: TGTGCCAGCAGCCGGACTTCTAGCTCCTATAATTCACCCCTCCACTTT

D gene: NA
V gene: TRBV5-1
clone size: once
J gene: TRBJ2-3
CDR3 protein: CASSLDRVDGDTQYF
CDR3 DNA: TGCGCCAGCAGCTTGGACAGGGTGGATGGAGATACGCAGTATTTT

D gene: NA
V gene: TRBV5-1
clone size: once
J gene: TRBJ2-3
CDR3 protein: CASSLPISGSTDTQYF
CDR3 DNA: TGCGCCAGCAGCTTGCCTATATCGGGGAGCACAGATACGCAGTATTTT

D gene: TRBD1
V gene: TRBV5-1
clone size: NA
J gene: TRBJ1-1
CDR3 protein: CASSLGAGGFVNTEAFF
CDR3 DNA: TGCGCCAGCAGCTTGGGGGCAGGGGGTTTTGTGAACACTGAAGCTTTCTTT

D gene: NA
V gene: TRBV12-5
clone size: few
J gene: TRBJ2-1
CDR3 protein: CASGLDTYNEQFF
CDR3 DNA: TGTGCTAGTGGTTTGGACACCTACAATGAGCAGTTCTTC

D gene: TRBD1
V gene: TRBV5-5
clone size: few
J gene: TRBJ2-2
CDR3 protein: CASSSLGGQGRTGELFF
CDR3 DNA: TGTGCCAGCAGCTCATTGGGGGGACAGGGACGTACCGGGGAGCTGTTTTTT

D gene: TRBD2
V gene: TRBV5-4
clone size: NA
J gene: TRBJ2-5
CDR3 protein: CASSLPASGVPETQYF
CDR3 DNA: TGTGCCAGCAGCTTGCCGGCTAGCGGGGTCCCAGAGACCCAGTACTTC

D gene: NA
V gene: TRBV2
clone size: NA
J gene: TRBJ1-2
CDR3 protein: CASRFTGKQGYGYTF
CDR3 DNA: TGTGCCAGCAGGTTTACAGGGAAGCAGGGCTATGGCTACACCTTC

D gene: TRBD1
V gene: TRBV7-2
clone size: NA
J gene: TRBJ1-6
CDR3 protein: CASSLRQGGSGSPLHF
CDR3 DNA: TGTGCCAGCAGCTTAAGGCAGGGGGGTTCGGGTTCACCCCTCCACTTT

D gene: NA
V gene: TRBV13
clone size: NA
J gene: TRBJ1-6
CDR3 protein: CASSLNAGVSPLHF
CDR3 DNA: TGTGCCAGCAGCCTAAACGCAGGGGTTTCACCCCTCCACTTT

D gene: NA
V gene: TRBV7-2
clone size: NA
J gene: TRBJ1-6
CDR3 protein: CASSSRLYNSPLHF
CDR3 DNA: TGTGCCAGCAGCTCCCGGTTATATAATTCACCCCTCCACTTT

D gene: NA
V gene: TRBV5-1
clone size: NA
J gene: TRBJ1-2
CDR3 protein: CASSRTGETNYGYTF
CDR3 DNA: TGCGCCAGCAGCAGGACCGGGGAAACTAACTATGGCTACACCTTC

D gene: NA
V gene: TRBV27
clone size: NA
J gene: TRBJ1-5
CDR3 protein: CASSFRQNNQPQHF
CDR3 DNA: TGTGCCAGCAGTTTTCGACAGAACAATCAGCCCCAGCATTTT

D gene: NA
V gene: TRBV14
clone size: NA
J gene: TRBJ1-2
CDR3 protein: CASSQDLPVYGYTF
CDR3 DNA: TGTGCCAGCAGCCAAGATTTGCCGGTCTATGGCTACACCTTC

D gene: TRBD1
V gene: TRBV29-1
clone size: NA
J gene: TRBJ2-3
CDR3 protein: CSARTGSRGTDTQYF
CDR3 DNA: TGCAGCGCCCGGACAGGATCGAGGGGCACAGATACGCAGTATTTT

D gene: TRBD2
V gene: TRBV3-1/TRBV3-2
clone size: once
J gene: TRBJ2-2
CDR3 protein: CASSQGSSGTGELFF
CDR3 DNA: TGTGCCAGCAGCCAAGGGTCTAGCGGGACCGGGGAGCTGTTTTTT

D gene: NA
V gene: TRBV11-2
clone size: NA
J gene: TRBJ1-1
CDR3 protein: CASSSNRQPEAFF
CDR3 DNA: TGTGCCAGCAGCTCGAATAGACAGCCTGAAGCTTTCTTT

D gene: TRBD2
V gene: TRBV7-3
clone size: NA
J gene: TRBJ2-2
CDR3 protein: CASRSGGAVTGELFF
CDR3 DNA: TGTGCCAGCAGATCCGGGGGGGCCGTCACCGGGGAGCTGTTTTTT

D gene: NA
V gene: TRBV9
clone size: NA
J gene: TRBJ1-5
CDR3 protein: CASSAQATNQPQHF
CDR3 DNA: TGTGCCAGCAGCGCCCAGGCCACTAATCAGCCCCAGCATTTT

D gene: TRBD2
V gene: TRBV27
clone size: NA
J gene: TRBJ2-1
CDR3 protein: CASTGGGRRNEQFF
CDR3 DNA: TGTGCCAGCACCGGGGGGGGGCGCAGGAATGAGCAGTTCTTC

D gene: NA
V gene: TRBV11-2
clone size: NA
J gene: TRBJ2-7
CDR3 protein: CASSLSHSYEQYF
CDR3 DNA: TGTGCCAGCAGCTTATCCCATTCCTACGAGCAGTACTTC

D gene: NA
V gene: TRBV6-5
clone size: once
J gene: TRBJ1-2
CDR3 protein: CASSSVTNSPRGYTF
CDR3 DNA: TGTGCCAGCAGTTCCGTTACTAATTCCCCCCGCGGCTACACCTTC

D gene: NA
V gene: TRBV5-1
clone size: NA
J gene: TRBJ1-6
CDR3 protein: CASSLEGDSPLHF
CDR3 DNA: TGCGCCAGCAGCTTGGAAGGGGATTCACCCCTCCACTTT

D gene: NA
V gene: TRBV5-4
clone size: NA
J gene: TRBJ2-6
CDR3 protein: CASNGAGITGANVLTF
CDR3 DNA: TGTGCCAGCAACGGCGCGGGTATTACTGGGGCCAACGTCCTGACTTTC

D gene: TRBD1
V gene: TRBV4-1
clone size: few
J gene: TRBJ1-1
CDR3 protein: CASSDIGRDRGAFF
CDR3 DNA: TGCGCCAGCAGCGATATAGGCCGGGACAGGGGAGCTTTCTTT

D gene: NA
V gene: TRBV5-1
clone size: NA
J gene: TRBJ1-2
CDR3 protein: CASSLVGGDGYTF
CDR3 DNA: TGCGCCAGCAGCTTGGTGGGGGGAGATGGCTACACCTTC

D gene: TRBD1
V gene: TRBV18
clone size: NA
J gene: TRBJ2-7
CDR3 protein: CASSPRRTGTYEQYF
CDR3 DNA: TGTGCCAGCTCACCACGGAGGACAGGTACCTACGAGCAGTACTTC

D gene: TRBD2
V gene: TRBV15
clone size: NA
J gene: TRBJ2-3
CDR3 protein: CATSRALARGDTDTQYF
CDR3 DNA: TGTGCCACCAGCAGAGCCCTGGCGCGGGGGGACACAGATACGCAGTATTTT

D gene: TRBD1
V gene: TRBV7-3
clone size: NA
J gene: TRBJ1-1
CDR3 protein: CASSPGTGGTEAFF
CDR3 DNA: TGTGCCAGCAGCCCGGGGACAGGGGGAACTGAAGCTTTCTTT

D gene: TRBD1
V gene: TRBV18
clone size: NA
J gene: TRBJ1-1
CDR3 protein: CASSPQGARNTEAFF
CDR3 DNA: TGTGCCAGCTCACCACAGGGGGCAAGGAACACTGAAGCTTTCTTT

D gene: NA
V gene: TRBV12-5
clone size: once
J gene: TRBJ1-4
CDR3 protein: CASGPPGPTNEKLFF
CDR3 DNA: TGTGCTAGTGGTCCACCAGGGCCAACTAATGAAAAACTGTTTTTT

D gene: NA
V gene: TRBV6-5
clone size: few
J gene: TRBJ1-2
CDR3 protein: CASSPPQGHGYTF
CDR3 DNA: TGTGCCAGCAGTCCCCCCCAGGGCCATGGCTACACCTTC

D gene: NA
V gene: TRBV4-2
clone size: NA
J gene: TRBJ1-4
CDR3 protein: CASSQTRGPETTNEKLFF
CDR3 DNA: TGTGCCAGCAGCCAAACCCGAGGGCCGGAAACAACTAATGAAAAACTGTTTTTT

D gene: TRBD1
V gene: TRBV19
clone size: NA
J gene: TRBJ1-2
CDR3 protein: CASSPSGTVAGYTF
CDR3 DNA: TGTGCCAGTAGTCCTTCCGGGACAGTGGCTGGCTACACCTTC

D gene: NA
V gene: TRBV15
clone size: NA
J gene: TRBJ2-2
CDR3 protein: CATSRDRGYPGELFF
CDR3 DNA: TGTGCCACCAGCAGAGATCGGGGGTATCCCGGGGAGCTGTTTTTT

D gene: NA
V gene: TRBV24-1
clone size: NA
J gene: TRBJ2-7
CDR3 protein: CATSDPGRAYEQYF
CDR3 DNA: TGTGCCACCAGTGACCCCGGCAGGGCATACGAGCAGTACTTC

D gene: TRBD1
V gene: TRBV5-6
clone size: NA
J gene: TRBJ1-2
CDR3 protein: CASSPDSTGFGYTF
CDR3 DNA: TGTGCCAGCAGCCCGGACTCGACAGGGTTTGGCTACACCTTC

D gene: NA
V gene: TRBV3-1/TRBV3-2
clone size: NA
J gene: TRBJ1-3
CDR3 protein: CASSQSGDRNTIYF
CDR3 DNA: TGTGCCAGCAGCCAGAGCGGGGACCGCAACACCATATATTTT

D gene: NA
V gene: TRBV7-8
clone size: many
J gene: TRBJ2-2
CDR3 protein: CASSLRGSSNTGELFF
CDR3 DNA: TGTGCCAGCAGCTTAAGGGGGAGTTCGAACACCGGGGAGCTGTTTTTT

D gene: TRBD1
V gene: TRBV6-5
clone size: NA
J gene: TRBJ2-2
CDR3 protein: CASRSPYRGTGELFF
CDR3 DNA: TGTGCCAGCAGAAGTCCTTACAGGGGAACCGGGGAGCTGTTTTTT

D gene: NA
V gene: TRBV19
clone size: once
J gene: TRBJ2-7
CDR3 protein: CASRTGMGEQYF
CDR3 DNA: TGTGCCAGCCGGACGGGGATGGGTGAGCAGTACTTC

D gene: NA
V gene: TRBV7-3
clone size: NA
J gene: TRBJ1-4
CDR3 protein: CASSLTYGEKLFF
CDR3 DNA: TGTGCCAGCAGTTTGACCTACGGGGAAAAACTGTTTTTT

D gene: NA
V gene: TRBV10-3
clone size: few
J gene: TRBJ2-5
CDR3 protein: CAISESGQYRGETQYF
CDR3 DNA: TGTGCCATCAGTGAGTCAGGGCAATACCGGGGGGAGACCCAGTACTTC

D gene: TRBD1
V gene: TRBV9
clone size: NA
J gene: TRBJ2-1
CDR3 protein: CASSSPGTGDREQFF
CDR3 DNA: TGTGCCAGCAGCTCTCCCGGGACAGGGGATAGGGAGCAGTTCTTC

D gene: NA
V gene: TRBV19
clone size: NA
J gene: TRBJ2-1
CDR3 protein: CASSHLNNEQFF
CDR3 DNA: TGTGCCAGTAGTCACCTAAACAATGAGCAGTTCTTC

D gene: NA
V gene: TRBV11-2
clone size: NA
J gene: TRBJ2-7
CDR3 protein: CASGPYEQYF
CDR3 DNA: TGTGCCAGCGGCCCTTACGAGCAGTACTTC

D gene: NA
V gene: TRBV24-1
clone size: NA
J gene: TRBJ1-5
CDR3 protein: CATSANKGASNQPQHF
CDR3 DNA: TGTGCCACCAGTGCCAACAAAGGGGCGAGCAATCAGCCCCAGCATTTT

D gene: NA
V gene: TRBV6-5
clone size: NA
J gene: TRBJ1-2
CDR3 protein: CASSQGNSYYGYTF
CDR3 DNA: TGTGCCAGCAGTCAGGGAAACAGTTACTATGGCTACACCTTC

D gene: NA
V gene: TRBV5-1
clone size: NA
J gene: TRBJ2-2
CDR3 protein: CASSLLWEHTGELFF
CDR3 DNA: TGCGCCAGCAGCTTGTTATGGGAGCACACCGGGGAGCTGTTTTTT

D gene: TRBD1
V gene: TRBV6-1
clone size: NA
J gene: TRBJ1-5
CDR3 protein: CASSELNRGINQPQHF
CDR3 DNA: TGTGCCAGCAGTGAATTAAACAGGGGCATCAATCAGCCCCAGCATTTT

D gene: NA
V gene: TRBV2
clone size: once
J gene: TRBJ2-7
CDR3 protein: CASTPDRHEQYF
CDR3 DNA: TGTGCCAGCACTCCCGACAGGCACGAGCAGTACTTC

D gene: NA
V gene: TRBV21-1
clone size: NA
J gene: TRBJ1-4
CDR3 protein: CASSMGGRRGLFF
CDR3 DNA: TGTGCCAGCAGCATGGGGGGGCGCAGAGGACTGTTTTTT